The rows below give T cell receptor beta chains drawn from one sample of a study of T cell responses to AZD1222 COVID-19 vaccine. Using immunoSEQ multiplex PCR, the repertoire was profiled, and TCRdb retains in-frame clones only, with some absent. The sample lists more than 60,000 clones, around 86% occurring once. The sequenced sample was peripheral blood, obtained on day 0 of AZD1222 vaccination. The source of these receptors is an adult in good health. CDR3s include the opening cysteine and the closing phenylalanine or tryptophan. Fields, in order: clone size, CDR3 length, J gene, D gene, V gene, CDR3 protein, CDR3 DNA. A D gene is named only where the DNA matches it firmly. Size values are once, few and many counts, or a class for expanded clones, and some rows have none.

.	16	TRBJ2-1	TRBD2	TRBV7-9	CASSRDPGLAGVRQFF	TGTGCCAGCAGCCGCGACCCGGGACTAGCGGGGGTCCGTCAGTTCTTC
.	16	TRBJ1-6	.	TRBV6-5	CASSYEGPGDHRPLHF	TGTGCCAGCAGTTACGAAGGACCAGGGGACCACAGGCCCCTCCACTTT
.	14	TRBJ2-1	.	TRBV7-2	CASSLALVVSEQFF	TGTGCCAGCAGCTTAGCGCTAGTAGTGTCTGAGCAGTTCTTC
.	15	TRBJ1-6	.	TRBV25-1	CASRGPRLGDSPLHF	TGTGCCAGCAGGGGACCCCGTCTCGGGGATTCACCCCTCCACTTT
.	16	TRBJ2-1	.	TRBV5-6	CASSLVGAGRYNEQFF	TGTGCCAGCAGCCTGGTGGGGGCGGGACGCTACAATGAGCAGTTCTTC
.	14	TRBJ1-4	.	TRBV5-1	CASSFSTRGDKLFF	TGCGCCAGCAGCTTCTCGACGCGAGGAGACAAACTGTTTTTT
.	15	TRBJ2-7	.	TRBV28	CASRPRAANSYEQYF	TGTGCCAGCAGACCACGGGCAGCCAACTCCTACGAGCAGTACTTC
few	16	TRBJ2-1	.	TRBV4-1	CASSQDWGRRANEQFF	TGCGCCAGCAGCCAAGATTGGGGCCGGCGAGCGAATGAGCAGTTCTTC
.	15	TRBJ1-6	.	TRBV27	CASSPYRALNSPLHF	TGTGCCAGCAGTCCCTACAGGGCCCTTAATTCACCCCTCCACTTT
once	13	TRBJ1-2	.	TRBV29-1	CSADWAEGYGYTF	TGCAGCGCAGATTGGGCTGAAGGCTATGGCTACACCTTC
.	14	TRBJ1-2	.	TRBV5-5	CASSLGGPSEGYTF	TGTGCCAGCAGCTTGGGGGGACCTAGCGAGGGCTACACCTTC
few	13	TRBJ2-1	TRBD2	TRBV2	CASRDYSYNEQFF	TGTGCCAGCCGGGACTACTCCTACAATGAGCAGTTCTTC
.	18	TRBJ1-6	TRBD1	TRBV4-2	CASSLPTGGNYGNSPLHF	TGTGCCAGCAGCCTGCCGACAGGGGGCAACTATGGTAATTCACCCCTCCACTTT
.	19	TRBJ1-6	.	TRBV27	CASSPALGSQSSYNSPLHF	TGTGCCAGCAGTCCGGCCTTGGGTAGTCAGAGCTCCTATAATTCACCCCTCCACTTT
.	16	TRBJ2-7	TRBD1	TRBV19	CASRIQGTGSPYEQYF	TGTGCCAGTAGGATACAAGGGACAGGGAGCCCCTACGAGCAGTACTTC
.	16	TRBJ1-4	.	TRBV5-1	CASSRPTGSNNEKLFF	TGCGCCAGCAGCCGACCCACAGGGTCTAATAATGAAAAACTGTTTTTT
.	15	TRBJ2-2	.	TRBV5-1	CASSLIRANTGELFF	TGCGCCAGCAGCTTGATACGGGCGAACACCGGGGAGCTGTTTTTT